This TCR beta chain was identified during a study of cytomegalovirus exposure and HLA in healthy donors. Study outcomes and limitations: In an earlier analysis, most TCR beta V segments were productive about 87% or about 30% of the time. Common viral pathogens were later found to be apparently linked to several of the most significant clusters. DRB1 had the most TCR associations and HLA-C the fewest, a later analysis found, with rates varying by HLA locus. With further analysis later on, most CMV-associated TCR beta chains appeared HLA-restricted.

Turning to this clone: The antigen remains undetermined.

The study ran its PCR with 60 Vbeta and 13 Jbeta primers. This table comes from immunoSEQ multiplex PCR, and its TCRdb copy is limited to in-frame clones, with some not included. Of 190,000 or so clones in the sample, roughly 80% are singletons; the top ten hold 0.65%. The source is a boy aged 5-17 years in good health and CMV-seronegative. Sequencing input: PBMCs.

CDR3 nucleotide sequence: TGTGCCAGTAGTGAACAGGGTTTTGTCTATGGCTACACCTTC. Translating gives CASSEQGFVYGYTF. The J gene is TRBJ1-2, the V gene TRBV19; TRBD1 is a possible D gene (6 bases). The CDR3 runs 14 residues. The germline V gene encodes CDR1 LNHDA and CDR2 SQIVND (reference sequence). The V end lost 5 bases, the J end lost 4 bases, and 14 bases lay between the germline ends.